A single sample is the source of the 20 T cell receptor beta chains below, sequenced in a study of T cell responses to AZD1222 COVID-19 vaccine. TCRdb keeps only in-frame clones here, not all; method: immunoSEQ multiplex PCR. The sample carries about 130,000 clones, around 92% recorded once. The material sequenced was peripheral blood, taken on day 0 of AZD1222 vaccination. The receptors shown here come from an adult in good health.

The chain couples TRBV6-6 to TRBJ2-1, with 11 bases aligning to TRBD2. With 6 bases clipped from V and 2 bases from J, the junction kept 9 bases outside the gene matches. The length of the CDR3 is 17 residues. Per the germline V gene, CDR1 is MNHNY and CDR2 is SVGAGI (reference sequence). The CDR3 region has the DNA TGTGCCAGCAGCCGATCAGCGACTAGCGGGACCTACAATGAGCAGTTCTTC. This gives the protein CASSRSATSGTYNEQFF.

V and J are TRBV2 and TRBJ2-2; the D gene could be TRBD1 or TRBD2 (5 bases each). Per the germline V gene, CDR1 is SNHLY and CDR2 is FYNNEI. V gave up 6 bases and J gave up 6 bases, with 17 bases separating them. The CDR3 extends over 15 amino acids. In nucleotides, the CDR3 is TGTGCCAGCAGGACCCCCTACTCGGGGCCCGGGGAGCTGTTTTTT. Translated: CASRTPYSGPGELFF.

CDR3 sequence reads: CASSQDLGEETQYF. CDR3 nucleotides: TGTGCCAGCAGCCAAGATTTAGGGGAGGAGACCCAGTACTTC. The chain combines TRBV4-2 with TRBJ2-5; the D gene could be TRBD1 or TRBD2 (5 bases each). V was cut by 0 bases and J by 5 bases, with 10 bases left in between. There are 14 residues in the CDR3. The germline V gene encodes CDR1 LGHNA and CDR2 YNFKEQ.

The rearrangement links TRBV5-4 to TRBJ2-1; TRBD1 is a possible D gene (6 bases). The CDR3 runs to 15 residues. The germline V gene has CDR1 SGHNT and CDR2 YYREEE (reference sequence). V lost 2 bases, J lost 0 bases, and 9 bases lay in between. The CDR3 bases are TGTGCCAGCAGCTTTGGGGGCGGCTCCTACAATGAGCAGTTCTTC. Amino acid sequence: CASSFGGGSYNEQFF.

The genes are TRBV7-9 and TRBJ2-4, with D unclear. The CDR3 spans 15 residues. Germline V gives CDR1 SEHNR, CDR2 FQNEAQ (reference sequence). Trimming stripped 2 bases from V and 0 bases from J, with 8 bases between. The CDR3 reads CASSLSETAKNIQYF. The CDR3 DNA sequence: TGTGCCAGCAGCTTATCGGAGACAGCCAAAAACATTCAGTACTTC. Full variable domain (outside the CDR3, taken from reference TRBV7-9 and TRBJ2-4): DTGVSQNPRHKITKRGQNVTFRCDPISEHNRLYWYRQTLGQGPEFLTYFQNEAQLEKSRLLSDRFSAERPKGSFSTLEIQRTEQGDSAMYLCASSLSETAKNIQYFGAGTRLSVL.

The chain couples TRBV7-2 to TRBJ2-7, with TRBD2 matching over 11 bases. Germline V CDR1 and CDR2: SGHTA, FQGNSA. The J segment lost 5 bases and the V segment lost 5 bases, leaving 5 bases of the junction unmatched. This CDR3 has 14 amino acids. The CDR3 nucleotides are TGTGCCAGCAGCCCCTTACTAGCGGGGGACGAGCAGTACTTC. Protein: CASSPLLAGDEQYF.

CDR3 nucleotides: TGTGCCAGCAGTTTGATAACCAGGGCCGGAAACACCATATATTTT. This sequence encodes CASSLITRAGNTIYF. This sequence joins TRBV27 and TRBJ1-3; D is perhaps TRBD1 (5 bases). CDR3 length equals 15 residues. The V and J ends lost 3 bases and 4 bases respectively, with 13 bases between them. Per germline, CDR1 MNHEY and CDR2 SMNVEV (reference sequence).

This chain connects TRBV3-1 (or the pseudogene TRBV3-2) to TRBJ2-1, with D unresolved. V gave up 0 bases and J gave up 0 bases, with 9 bases separating them. CDR1 is LGHDT, CDR2 YNNKEL, per germline (reference sequence). The CDR3 extends over 16 amino acids. CDR3 DNA: TGTGCCAGCAGCCAAGACCCAGCGAGCTCCTACAATGAGCAGTTCTTC. Amino acids: CASSQDPASSYNEQFF.

This chain uses TRBV11-3 with TRBJ2-5; D remains ambiguous. V was shortened by 0 bases and J by 4 bases, with 6 bases between the two germline ends. The CDR3 loop spans 13 amino acids. Germline V lookup: CDR1 SGHNT, CDR2 YENEEA. The CDR3 coding sequence is TGTGCCAGCAGCTTAGAACGTGGAGAGACCCAGTACTTC. Residues: CASSLERGETQYF.

This chain joins TRBV18 and TRBJ2-5; D ambiguous. Between the trimmed V and J ends, which lost 1 base and 5 bases, there was a span of 14 bases. The germline V gene encodes CDR1 KGHSH and CDR2 LQKENI. This CDR3 spans 15 amino acids. The CDR3 protein is CASSPRVVYGETQYF. The CDR3 nucleotides are TGTGCCAGCTCACCACGGGTCGTTTATGGGGAGACCCAGTACTTC.

The J gene is TRBJ1-6, the V gene TRBV2; tentative D call: TRBD1 (6 bases). Germline assignment: CDR1 SNHLY and CDR2 FYNNEI. The V and J ends lost 4 bases and 2 bases respectively, with 12 bases between them. There are 16 residues in the CDR3. CDR3 protein: CASSAARGTYNSPLHF. CDR3 nucleotides: TGTGCCAGCAGTGCGGCCAGGGGAACCTATAATTCACCCCTCCACTTT.

In the case of this clone: Other DNA sequences in the sample encode the same CDR3. This chain links TRBV3-1 (or the pseudogene TRBV3-2) with TRBJ1-6, with 8 bases aligning to TRBD1. Unmatched junction bases numbered 6, after V lost 6 bases and J lost 8 bases. Germline CDR1 reads LGHDT; CDR2 reads YNNKEL (reference sequence). CDR3 length equals 14 residues. CDR3 residues: CASSQTGGDSPLHF. In DNA, the CDR3 is TGTGCCAGCAGTCAAACAGGGGGGGATTCACCCCTCCACTTT.

The chain has TRBV6-2 or TRBV6-3 and TRBJ1-1; TRBD1 matches 8 bases. The ends lost 2 bases at V and 6 bases at J; junction bases unmatched: 11. Germline V gene lookup returns CDR1 MNHEY and CDR2 SVGEGT. CDR3 length equals 16 residues. In DNA, the CDR3 is TGTGCCAGCAGTTACCGCGGACAGGGAGCAAACGCTGAAGCTTTCTTT. Its protein is CASSYRGQGANAEAFF.

V gene TRBV5-5 combines with J gene TRBJ1-1; unclear D gene. CDR3 length: 14 residues. The germline CDR1 and CDR2 sequences are SGHKS and YYEKEE (reference sequence). V shed 0 bases and J shed 4 bases, with 10 bases lying between them. CDR3 sequence: CASSLATGGTEAFF. DNA for the CDR3: TGTGCCAGCAGCTTGGCAACGGGCGGCACTGAAGCTTTCTTT.

The chain couples TRBV18 to TRBJ2-7; possible D gene TRBD1, 6 bases. CDR1 and CDR2 (germline): KGHSH, LQKENI. Trimming took off 0 bases at V and 6 bases at J, with 15 bases between the two ends. This CDR3 comprises 15 residues. This CDR3 is CASSPPVPGVGEQYF. In DNA, the CDR3 is TGTGCCAGCTCACCACCGGTTCCAGGGGTAGGCGAGCAGTACTTC.

The DNA for the CDR3 is TGTGCCAGCTCACCAGCACAGGGGTGGGAAAAACTGTTTTTT. Protein: CASSPAQGWEKLFF. The rearrangement joins TRBV18 to TRBJ1-4, with TRBD1 identical over 7 bases. CDR1 is KGHSH and CDR2 is LQKENI in the germline V gene. The CDR3 runs 14 residues. V dropped 2 bases and J dropped 8; count of bases not matched to a gene: 5.

The V and J genes are TRBV23-1 and TRBJ1-5; D may be TRBD1 (6 bases). TRBV23-1 is an open reading frame whose function is uncertain. Trimming removed 0 bases from V and 2 bases from J, with 17 bases in between. The CDR3 has 18 residues. For the CDR3, the DNA is TGCGCCAGCAGTCAATCCTGGAGGGGGGCGGTTGGCAATCAGCCCCAGCATTTT. It encodes CASSQSWRGAVGNQPQHF.

The rearrangement links TRBV18 to TRBJ2-5; tentative D call: TRBD1 (6 bases). Trimming pared 3 bases from V and 5 bases from J, leaving 16 bases between. Germline lookup yields CDR1 KGHSH and CDR2 LQKENI. The CDR3 is 15 residues long. CDR3 coding DNA: TGTGCCAGCTCACCGCAGGGGAGCTATCGGGAGACCCAGTACTTC. This gives the protein CASSPQGSYRETQYF.

The V gene is TRBV5-1, the J gene TRBJ1-1; 8 bases are a match to TRBD1. This CDR3 has 14 amino acids. Germline lookup yields CDR1 SGHRS and CDR2 YFSETQ. V lost 7 bases, J lost 1 base, and 6 bases stayed unmatched. The CDR3 sequence is CASRQGYTNTEAFF. In DNA form, the CDR3 reads TGCGCCAGCCGACAGGGGTATACGAACACTGAAGCTTTCTTT.

Notes on this clone: The junction departs from germline at one end; a sequencing error may be responsible. The V gene is TRBV18, the J gene TRBJ1-1; D possibly corresponds to TRBD1 (5 bases). The CDR3 loop spans 15 amino acids. Germline loops: CDR1 KGHSH, CDR2 LQKENI. As DNA, the CDR3 is TGTGCCAGCTCGCCACAGGCCCCGGGGAACACTGAAGCTTTCTTT. Its translation: CASSPQAPGNTEAFF.